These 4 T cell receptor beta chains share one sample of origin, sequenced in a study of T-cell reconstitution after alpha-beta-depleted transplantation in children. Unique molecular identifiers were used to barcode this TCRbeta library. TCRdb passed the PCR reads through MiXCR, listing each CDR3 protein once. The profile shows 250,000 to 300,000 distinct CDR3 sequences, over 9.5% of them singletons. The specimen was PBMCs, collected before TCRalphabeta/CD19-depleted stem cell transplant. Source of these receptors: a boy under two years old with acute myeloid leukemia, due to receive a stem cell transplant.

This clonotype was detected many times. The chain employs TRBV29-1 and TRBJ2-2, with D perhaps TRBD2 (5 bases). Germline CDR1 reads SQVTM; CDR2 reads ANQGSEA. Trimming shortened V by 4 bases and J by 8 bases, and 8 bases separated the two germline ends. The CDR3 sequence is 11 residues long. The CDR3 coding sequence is TGCAGCGTTGTGACTACGGGGGAGCTGTTTTTT. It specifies CSVVTTGELFF.

Written as DNA, the CDR3 is TGTGCCAGCAGCTTGGTTGGGGGGGCAACGGGTTACTTC. Translating it yields CASSLVGGATGYF. V and J are TRBV5-8 and TRBJ2-7; TRBD2 might be the D (7 bases). Trimming shortened V by 0 bases and J by 13 bases, and 17 bases separated the two germline ends. Germline V gene lookup returns CDR1 SGHTS and CDR2 YDEGEE. The CDR3 length is 13 residues.

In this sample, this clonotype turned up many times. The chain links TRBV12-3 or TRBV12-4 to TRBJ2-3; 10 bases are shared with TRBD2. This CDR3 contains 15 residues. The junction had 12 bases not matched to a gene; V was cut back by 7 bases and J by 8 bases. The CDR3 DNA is TGTGCCAGCACCGGGACTAGCGAACCCAGGGGTACGCAGTATTTT. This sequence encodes CASTGTSEPRGTQYF.

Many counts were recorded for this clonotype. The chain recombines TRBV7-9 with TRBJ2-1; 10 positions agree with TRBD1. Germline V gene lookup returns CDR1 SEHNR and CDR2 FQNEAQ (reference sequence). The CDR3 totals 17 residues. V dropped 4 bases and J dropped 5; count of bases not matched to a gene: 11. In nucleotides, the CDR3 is TGTGCCAGCAGCTCTAGGGACAGGGGACGACTGGACAATGAGCAGTTCTTC. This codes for CASSSRDRGRLDNEQFF.